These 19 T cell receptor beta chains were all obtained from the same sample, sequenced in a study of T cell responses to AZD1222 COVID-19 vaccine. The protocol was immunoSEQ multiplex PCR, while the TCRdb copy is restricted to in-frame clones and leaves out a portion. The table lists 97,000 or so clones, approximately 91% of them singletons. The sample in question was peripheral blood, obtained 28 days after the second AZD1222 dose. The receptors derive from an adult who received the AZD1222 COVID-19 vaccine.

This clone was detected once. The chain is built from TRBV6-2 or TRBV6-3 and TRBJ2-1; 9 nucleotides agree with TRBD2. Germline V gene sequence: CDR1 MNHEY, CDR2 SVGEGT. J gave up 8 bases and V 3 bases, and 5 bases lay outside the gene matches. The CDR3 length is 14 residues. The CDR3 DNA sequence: TGTGCCAGCAGTTATAGCGGGAGTGCCGATGAGCAGTTCTTC. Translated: CASSYSGSADEQFF.

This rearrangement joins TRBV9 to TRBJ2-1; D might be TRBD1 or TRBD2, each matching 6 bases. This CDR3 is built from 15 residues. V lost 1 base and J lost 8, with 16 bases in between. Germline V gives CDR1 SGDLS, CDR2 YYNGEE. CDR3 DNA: TGTGCCAGCAGCGTAAGGGGGGAGAGGCGGGATGAGCAGTTCTTC. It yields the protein CASSVRGERRDEQFF. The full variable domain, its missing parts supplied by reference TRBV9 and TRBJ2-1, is DSGVTQTPKHLITATGQRVTLRCSPRSGDLSVYWYQQSLDQGLQFLIQYYNGEERAKGNILERFSAQQFPDLHSELNLSSLELGDSALYFCASSVRGERRDEQFFGPGTRLTVL.

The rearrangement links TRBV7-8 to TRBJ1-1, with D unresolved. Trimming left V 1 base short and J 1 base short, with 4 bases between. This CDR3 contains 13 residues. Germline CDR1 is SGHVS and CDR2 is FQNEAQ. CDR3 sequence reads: CASSLERNTEAFF. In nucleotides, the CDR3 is TGTGCCAGCAGCTTAGAAAGGAACACTGAAGCTTTCTTT.

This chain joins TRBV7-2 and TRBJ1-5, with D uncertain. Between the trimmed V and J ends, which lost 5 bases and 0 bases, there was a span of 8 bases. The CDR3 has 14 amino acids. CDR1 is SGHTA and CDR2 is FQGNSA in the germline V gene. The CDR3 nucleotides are TGTGCCAGCAGCCGGGGATATAGCAATCAGCCCCAGCATTTT. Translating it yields CASSRGYSNQPQHF.

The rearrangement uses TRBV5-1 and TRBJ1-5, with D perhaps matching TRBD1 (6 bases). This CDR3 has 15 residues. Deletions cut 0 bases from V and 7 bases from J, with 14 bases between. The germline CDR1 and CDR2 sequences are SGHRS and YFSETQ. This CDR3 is CASSLDGGGRQPQHF. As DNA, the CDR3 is TGCGCCAGCAGCTTGGATGGGGGGGGCAGACAGCCCCAGCATTTT.

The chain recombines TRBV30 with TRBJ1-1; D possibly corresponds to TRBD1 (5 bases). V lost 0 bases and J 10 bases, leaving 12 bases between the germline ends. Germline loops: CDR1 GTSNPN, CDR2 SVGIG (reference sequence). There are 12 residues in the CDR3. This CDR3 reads CAWSVEGFGAFF. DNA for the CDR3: TGTGCCTGGAGTGTAGAGGGGTTTGGAGCTTTCTTT.

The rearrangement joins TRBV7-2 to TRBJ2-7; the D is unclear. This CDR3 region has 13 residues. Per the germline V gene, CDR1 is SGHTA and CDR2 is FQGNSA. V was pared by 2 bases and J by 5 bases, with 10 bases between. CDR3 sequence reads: CASSLKGGNEQYF. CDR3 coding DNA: TGTGCCAGCAGCTTAAAGGGTGGGAACGAGCAGTACTTC.

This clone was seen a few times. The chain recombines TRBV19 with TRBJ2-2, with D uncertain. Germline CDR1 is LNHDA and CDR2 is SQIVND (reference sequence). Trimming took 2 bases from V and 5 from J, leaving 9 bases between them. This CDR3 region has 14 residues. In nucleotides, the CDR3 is TGTGCCAGTAGTATACGACTTACTACCGGGGAGCTGTTTTTT. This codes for CASSIRLTTGELFF.

CDR3 sequence reads: CASAPGTGNTIYF. The CDR3 DNA follows: TGTGCCAGCGCCCCCGGGACGGGAAACACCATATATTTT. The V call is TRBV28, the J call TRBJ1-3; TRBD1 might be the D (5 bases). The CDR3 is made up of 13 amino acids. V lost 8 bases to trimming and J lost 4 bases, with 12 bases between them. Per germline, CDR1 MDHEN and CDR2 SYDVKM.

CDR3 region: CASSSGTVIHYEQYF. In DNA form, the CDR3 reads TGTGCCAGCAGCTCAGGGACAGTAATTCACTACGAGCAGTACTTC. The chain carries TRBV7-2 and TRBJ2-7; 7 bases line up with TRBD1. The junction had 9 bases not matched to a gene; V was cut back by 4 bases and J by 3 bases. Germline values: CDR1 SGHTA, CDR2 FQGNSA. The CDR3 has 15 amino acids.

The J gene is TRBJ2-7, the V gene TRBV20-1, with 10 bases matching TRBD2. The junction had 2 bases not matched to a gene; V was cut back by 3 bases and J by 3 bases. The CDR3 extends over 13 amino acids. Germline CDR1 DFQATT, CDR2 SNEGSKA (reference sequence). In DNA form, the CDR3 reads TGCAGTGCTAGTCCTAGCGGGAGCTACGAGCAGTACTTC. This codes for CSASPSGSYEQYF.

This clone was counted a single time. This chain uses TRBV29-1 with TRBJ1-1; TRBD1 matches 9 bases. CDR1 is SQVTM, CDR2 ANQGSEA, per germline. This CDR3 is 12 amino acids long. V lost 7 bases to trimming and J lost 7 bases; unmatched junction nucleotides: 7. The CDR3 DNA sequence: TGCAGCGCCGGACAGGGGTCGAGTGAAGCTTTCTTT. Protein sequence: CSAGQGSSEAFF.

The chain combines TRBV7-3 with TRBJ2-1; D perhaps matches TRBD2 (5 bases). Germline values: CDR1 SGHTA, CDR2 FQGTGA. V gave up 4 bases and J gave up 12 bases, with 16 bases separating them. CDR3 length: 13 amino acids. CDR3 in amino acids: CASSSGGPLGQFF. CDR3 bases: TGTGCCAGCAGCTCAGGAGGCCCCCTGGGGCAGTTCTTC.

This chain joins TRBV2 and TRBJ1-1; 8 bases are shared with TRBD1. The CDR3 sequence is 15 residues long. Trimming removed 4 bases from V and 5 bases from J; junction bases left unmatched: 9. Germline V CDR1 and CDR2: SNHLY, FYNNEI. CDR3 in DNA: TGTGCCAGCAGTGTAATTACAGGGGGGGGAACTGAAGCTTTCTTT. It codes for CASSVITGGGTEAFF.

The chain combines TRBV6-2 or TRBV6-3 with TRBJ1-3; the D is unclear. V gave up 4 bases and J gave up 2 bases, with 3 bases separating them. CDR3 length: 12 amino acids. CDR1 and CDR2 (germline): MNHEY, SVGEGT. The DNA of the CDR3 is TGTGCCAGCAGTTTTCCTGGAAACACCATATATTTT. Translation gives CASSFPGNTIYF.

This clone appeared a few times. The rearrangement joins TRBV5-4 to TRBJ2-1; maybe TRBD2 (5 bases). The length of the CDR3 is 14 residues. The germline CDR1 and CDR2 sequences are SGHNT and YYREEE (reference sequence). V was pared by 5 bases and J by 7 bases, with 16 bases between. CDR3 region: CASRLPGSPNEQFF. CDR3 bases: TGTGCCAGCAGGCTACCTGGGAGTCCGAATGAGCAGTTCTTC.

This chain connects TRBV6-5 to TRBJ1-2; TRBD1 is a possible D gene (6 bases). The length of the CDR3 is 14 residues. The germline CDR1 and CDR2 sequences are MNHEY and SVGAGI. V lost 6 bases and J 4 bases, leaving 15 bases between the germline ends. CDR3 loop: CASSRGGQSYGYTF. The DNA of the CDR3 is TGTGCCAGCAGCCGAGGCGGACAGTCCTATGGCTACACCTTC.

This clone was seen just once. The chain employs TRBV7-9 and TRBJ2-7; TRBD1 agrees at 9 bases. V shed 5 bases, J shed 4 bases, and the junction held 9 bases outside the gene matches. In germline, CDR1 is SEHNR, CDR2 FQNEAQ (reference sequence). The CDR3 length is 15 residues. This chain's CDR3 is CASSPGTGSGYEQYF. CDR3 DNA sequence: TGTGCCAGCAGCCCCGGGACAGGGAGTGGGTACGAGCAGTACTTC.

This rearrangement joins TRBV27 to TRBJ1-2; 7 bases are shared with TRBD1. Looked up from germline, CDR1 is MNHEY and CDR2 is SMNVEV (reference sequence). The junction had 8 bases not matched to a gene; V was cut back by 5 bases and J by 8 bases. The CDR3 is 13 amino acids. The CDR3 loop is CASSPQQGWGYTF. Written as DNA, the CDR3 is TGTGCCAGCAGTCCCCAACAGGGGTGGGGCTACACCTTC.